This TCR beta chain was retrieved from a study of regulatory T cells in long-lasting Graves disease. The wider study: Persistent cases took antithyroid drugs over 5 years and stayed TSH receptor antibody positive. Regarding the study as a whole: Accuracy may have been reduced by the small sample size.

This clonotype was observed a handful of times. Its specificity is not known. In building TCR beta libraries, iRepertoire HTBI primers were used together with Arm-PCR of CDR3 regions. Per the original methods: Among the samples, 60 to 75 TRBV and 14 to 15 TRBJ segments were identified. TCRdb re-analysed the multiplex PCR reads in MiXCR, keeping a single row per CDR3 protein. The V and J calls come from TCRdb's annotation, not from the publication. The top ten clones hold around 20% of a sample with approximately 400,000 distinct CDR3 sequences, 20% to 25% of them seen once. Described time point: persistent/refractory GD, antithyroid drugs over 5 years with positive TRAb. Extracted RNA from PBMCs served as the source of the TCR library. The guidelines of the American Thyroid Association were the basis for diagnosing Graves' disease. The receptor's source is a female donor with Graves disease. The input for sequencing was peripheral blood mononuclear cells (PBMCs), taken when the disease was refractory, from a patient treated with antithyroid drugs.

CDR3 residues: CASSIFRANTGELFF. CDR3 sequence (DNA): TGTGCCAGTAGTATTTTCAGGGCCAACACCGGGGAGCTGTTTTTT. The V call is TRBV19, the J call TRBJ2-2; D possibly corresponds to TRBD1 (5 bases). Deletions cut 3 bases from V and 2 bases from J, with 10 bases between. The CDR3 contains 15 residues. Germline V gives CDR1 LNHDA, CDR2 SQIVND (reference sequence).